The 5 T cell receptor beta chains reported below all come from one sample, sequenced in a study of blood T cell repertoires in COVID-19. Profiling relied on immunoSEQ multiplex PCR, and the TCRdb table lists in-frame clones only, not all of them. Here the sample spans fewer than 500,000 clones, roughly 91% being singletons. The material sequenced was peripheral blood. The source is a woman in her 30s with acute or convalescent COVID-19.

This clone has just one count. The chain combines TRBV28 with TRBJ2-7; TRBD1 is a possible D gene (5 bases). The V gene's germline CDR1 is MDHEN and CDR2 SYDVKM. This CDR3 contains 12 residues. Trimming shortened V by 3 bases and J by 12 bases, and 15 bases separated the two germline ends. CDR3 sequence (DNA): TGTGCCAGCAGTTTTCAGGGAACGAGGCTGTACTTC. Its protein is CASSFQGTRLYF.

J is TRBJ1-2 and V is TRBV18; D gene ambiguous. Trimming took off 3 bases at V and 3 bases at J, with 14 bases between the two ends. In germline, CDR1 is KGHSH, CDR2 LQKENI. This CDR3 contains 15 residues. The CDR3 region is CASSPQEAAYYGYTF. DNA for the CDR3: TGTGCCAGCTCACCGCAGGAAGCGGCCTACTATGGCTACACCTTC.

CDR3 nucleotides: TGTGCCAGCAGGGGGACAGGGCAAAACATTCAGTACTTC. This sequence encodes CASRGTGQNIQYF. The chain couples TRBV6-5 to TRBJ2-4, with TRBD1 matching 9 bases. The CDR3 is 13 residues long. Germline-derived CDR1 and CDR2 are MNHEY and SVGAGI. V was pared by 6 bases and J by 5 bases, with 2 bases of the junction left unmatched.

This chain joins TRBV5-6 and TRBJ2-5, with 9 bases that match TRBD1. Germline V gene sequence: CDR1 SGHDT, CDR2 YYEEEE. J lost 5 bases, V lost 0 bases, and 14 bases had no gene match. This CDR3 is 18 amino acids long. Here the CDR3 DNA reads TGTGCCAGCAGCTTGGCGCAGAAGTGGGACAGGGTTTGGGAGACCCAGTACTTC. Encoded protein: CASSLAQKWDRVWETQYF. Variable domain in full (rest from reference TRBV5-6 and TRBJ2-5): DAGVTQSPTHLIKTRGQQVTLRCSPKSGHDTVSWYQQALGQGPQFIFQYYEEEERQRGNFPDRFSGHQFPNYSSELNVNALLLGDSALYLCASSLAQKWDRVWETQYFGPGTRLLVL.

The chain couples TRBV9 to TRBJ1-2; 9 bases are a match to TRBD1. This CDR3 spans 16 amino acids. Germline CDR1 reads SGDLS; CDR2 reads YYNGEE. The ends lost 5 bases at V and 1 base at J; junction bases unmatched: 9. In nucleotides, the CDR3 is TGTGCCAGCAGTAAAGGACAGGGGCGTTATAACTATGGCTACACCTTC. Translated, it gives CASSKGQGRYNYGYTF.